A selection of T cell receptor beta chains follows, all from one sample in a study of vaccination and CD4 T cells after COVID-19. TCRdb reprocessed the PCR reads with MiXCR, giving one entry per CDR3 protein. The table has around 20,000 distinct CDR3 sequences, 26% seen once. Antigens for these TCRs are unknown. The sequenced sample consisted of cultured CD4+ T cells from blood. The source of these receptors is a human donor with COVID-19. The CDR3 runs from the conserved cysteine through the conserved F or W. The order of the fields is V gene, J gene, clone size, CDR3 length, D gene, CDR3 protein, CDR3 DNA. D genes are given only for firm matches. Where a row states a size, it is once, few, many or the class of an expanded clone; other rows omit it.

TRBV6-1	TRBJ2-7	few	12	.	CASSQAIPEQYF	TGTGCCAGCAGTCAAGCCATTCCCGAGCAGTACTTC
TRBV7-9	TRBJ2-5	few	14	.	CATEGGAHQETQYF	TGTGCCACGGAGGGGGGGGCCCACCAAGAGACCCAGTACTTC
TRBV6-2/TRBV6-3	TRBJ2-3	.	16	TRBD2	CASSSGTSGVTDTQYF	TGTGCCAGCAGTTCTGGGACTAGCGGGGTCACAGATACGCAGTATTTT
TRBV27	TRBJ2-6	.	16	.	CASSNRGRSGANVLTF	TGTGCCAGCAGCAATCGAGGGAGGTCTGGGGCCAACGTCCTGACTTTC
TRBV19	TRBJ1-1	.	16	.	CASGRGGSGIGAEAFF	TGTGCCAGTGGACGGGGGGGGTCGGGTATAGGCGCTGAAGCTTTCTTT
TRBV5-8	TRBJ2-1	.	14	TRBD1	CASSPLMGQSRVVF	TGTGCCAGCAGCCCCTTGATGGGACAGTCGAGAGTAGTCTTC
TRBV5-4	TRBJ1-4	few	15	.	CASSPDGGPNEKLFF	TGTGCCAGCAGCCCGGACGGGGGCCCTAATGAAAAACTGTTTTTT
TRBV15	TRBJ2-2	.	15	.	CATSRDGTNTGELFF	TGTGCCACCAGCAGAGATGGGACAAACACCGGGGAGCTGTTTTTT
TRBV10-1	TRBJ2-3	few	14	.	CASSEPGITDTQYF	TGCGCCAGCAGTGAGCCAGGGATTACAGATACGCAGTATTTT
TRBV2	TRBJ2-5	.	15	.	CASSEARQSVETQHF	TGTGCCAGCAGTGAAGCTCGACAGTCGGTGGAGACCCAGCACTTC
TRBV4-3	TRBJ2-6	few	16	.	CASSPGENSGANVLTF	TGCGCCAGCAGCCCTGGGGAAAACTCTGGGGCCAACGTCCTGACTTTC
TRBV24-1	TRBJ1-5	medium-sized	13	.	CATSDFANQPQHF	TGTGCCACCAGTGATTTCGCGAATCAGCCCCAGCATTTT
TRBV6-4	TRBJ2-1	.	15	TRBD2	CASSPGGLGSNEQFF	TGTGCCAGCAGCCCTGGGGGACTAGGGTCAAATGAGCAGTTCTTC
TRBV21-1	TRBJ2-6	.	19	.	CASSKGVHRASSGANVLTF	TGTGCCAGCAGCAAAGGAGTTCACAGGGCTTCTTCTGGGGCCAACGTCCTGACTTTC
TRBV6-5	TRBJ1-6	few	15	TRBD1	CASSYEGARGSPLHF	TGTGCCAGCAGTTACGAGGGGGCTCGGGGTTCACCCCTCCACTTT
TRBV21-1	TRBJ2-7	.	11	.	CASSRRLEQYF	TGTGCCAGCAGCCGCCGGCTGGAGCAGTACTTC
TRBV20-1	TRBJ2-7	.	13	.	CSASLQGLNEQYF	TGCAGTGCTAGTCTCCAGGGACTTAACGAGCAGTACTTC
TRBV6-1	TRBJ2-7	.	12	.	CASGGESYEQYF	TGTGCCAGTGGGGGAGAGTCCTACGAGCAGTACTTC
TRBV20-1	TRBJ1-3	few	13	.	CSARGMIGNTIYF	TGCAGTGCTAGAGGGATGATTGGAAACACCATATATTTT
TRBV2	TRBJ1-2	.	10	.	CASRIYGYTF	TGTGCCAGCAGGATCTATGGCTACACCTTC
TRBV6-5	TRBJ1-6	few	19	.	CASSYSTRLKSSYNSPLHF	TGTGCCAGCAGTTACTCGACCAGGCTGAAAAGCTCCTATAATTCACCCCTCCACTTT
TRBV5-6	TRBJ1-5	.	14	TRBD1	CASSLRQGGQPQHF	TGTGCCAGCAGCTTGCGGCAGGGGGGACAGCCCCAGCATTTT
TRBV5-4	TRBJ2-7	.	15	TRBD1	CASSLAGQGFYEQYF	TGTGCCAGCAGCTTGGCGGGACAGGGTTTTTACGAGCAGTACTTC
TRBV20-1	TRBJ2-3	few	16	TRBD2	CSACPGLAGATDTQYF	TGCAGTGCTTGTCCGGGACTAGCGGGGGCCACAGATACGCAGTATTTT
TRBV6-2/TRBV6-3	TRBJ2-1	.	18	.	CASSSQLGQSNSYNEQFF	TGTGCCAGCAGCTCCCAGCTCGGACAATCGAATTCCTACAATGAGCAGTTCTTC
TRBV28	TRBJ1-3	.	18	.	CASRPGGLQGWVGNTIYF	TGTGCCAGCAGACCGGGAGGGTTACAGGGATGGGTCGGAAACACCATATATTTT
TRBV28	TRBJ2-3	few	15	TRBD1	CASSLMGQTTDTQYF	TGTGCCAGCAGTTTAATGGGACAGACCACAGATACGCAGTATTTT
TRBV20-1	TRBJ2-3	.	14	TRBD2	CSAIPGGNTDTQYF	TGCAGTGCTATCCCCGGGGGGAACACAGATACGCAGTATTTT
TRBV6-5	TRBJ1-1	few	15	.	CASSYLRGRNTEAFF	TGTGCCAGCAGTTATTTGCGGGGGCGGAACACTGAAGCTTTCTTT
TRBV20-1	TRBJ1-5	few	15	TRBD1	CSARELGTGNQPQHF	TGCAGTGCTAGAGAATTAGGGACAGGCAATCAGCCCCAGCATTTT
TRBV28	TRBJ1-2	.	13	TRBD1	CASSSRGQGGYTF	TGTGCCAGCAGTTCGAGGGGGCAAGGTGGCTACACCTTC
TRBV6-2/TRBV6-3	TRBJ2-7	few	17	TRBD2	CASSYSPSGGTHYEQYF	TGTGCCAGCAGTTACTCGCCTAGCGGGGGGACCCACTACGAGCAGTACTTC